The 27 T cell receptor beta chains presented below share a single source sample, sequenced in a study of blood T cells in healthy people across ages. Together with a sample-barcoded 5' primer, a J-beta primer mix was included in a second PCR lasting about 7 to 11 cycles. A single record per CDR3 protein comes from TCRdb applying MiXCR to the 5' RACE reads. The table lists 1,800,000 or so distinct CDR3 sequences, approximately 40% of them singletons, with approximately 22% in the top ten. Sequenced sample: blood. Receptor source: a human donor in good health.

The CDR3 sequence: CASSQGQGPNEKLFF. The DNA of the CDR3 is TGCGCCAGCAGCCAAGGCCAGGGACCTAATGAAAAACTGTTTTTT. The V and J genes are TRBV4-1 and TRBJ1-4, with D maybe TRBD1 (5 bases). Germline V gene sequence: CDR1 MGHRA, CDR2 YSYEKL. The CDR3 spans 15 residues. Trimming removed 1 base from V and 3 bases from J, with 9 bases in between.

The chain is built from TRBV7-7 and TRBJ2-5, with 12 nucleotides matching TRBD2. The J call is doubtful: the DNA matches TRBJ2-7 better. Germline V gene sequence: CDR1 SSHAT, CDR2 FNYEAQ (reference sequence). The CDR3 loop spans 15 amino acids. As DNA, the CDR3 is TGTGCCAGCAGCACAGGGACTAGCGGGCATCACGAGCAGTACTTC. This sequence encodes CASSTGTSGHHEQYF.

V usage is TRBV12-3 or TRBV12-4 and J usage is TRBJ2-5; the D is unclear. V gave up 4 bases and J gave up 3 bases, with 12 bases separating them. The CDR3 totals 14 residues. The CDR3 DNA sequence: TGTGCCAGCAGTTCTAGGATCGGAAAAGAGACCCAGTACTTC. Its translation: CASSSRIGKETQYF.

The chain employs TRBV12-5 and TRBJ1-2; 7 nucleotides match TRBD1. This CDR3 contains 12 residues. Germline CDR1 reads LGHNT; CDR2 reads FRNRAP. Trimming cost V 9 bases and J 4 bases; bases outside gene matches: 5. The CDR3 coding sequence is TGTGCTAGCGCAGGGGGTTGCTATGGCTACACCTTC. Protein: CASAGGCYGYTF.

The CDR3 here is CASSQDQGTSGANEQFF. The DNA of the CDR3 is TGCGCCAGCAGCCAAGATCAGGGGACTAGCGGGGCTAATGAGCAGTTCTTC. V is TRBV4-3 and J is TRBJ2-1; 13 nucleotides align to TRBD2. Germline V gene data show CDR1 as LGHNA and CDR2 as YSLEER. Germline trimming cut 0 bases from V and 7 bases from J; bases unmatched to any gene: 6. The length of the CDR3 is 17 residues.

This clonotype occurred a few times. The rearrangement joins TRBV20-1 to TRBJ2-1; TRBD2 matches at 10 bases. CDR1 is DFQATT, CDR2 SNEGSKA, per germline (reference sequence). With 6 bases clipped from V and 0 bases from J, the junction kept 5 bases outside the gene matches. This CDR3 spans 15 amino acids. The CDR3 sequence is CSARTSGISYNEQFF. In DNA form, the CDR3 reads TGCAGTGCCAGGACTAGCGGAATCTCCTACAATGAGCAGTTCTTC.

This clonotype appeared a few times. V is TRBV7-9 and J is TRBJ2-1; 15 nucleotides match TRBD2. Germline trimming cut 4 bases from V and 12 bases from J; bases unmatched to any gene: 4. The CDR3 sequence is 14 residues long. Germline CDR1 reads SEHNR; CDR2 reads FQNEAQ (reference sequence). The CDR3 coding sequence is TGTGCCAGCAGCTCAGGACTAGCGGGGGGGACGCAGTTCTTC. Translating it yields CASSSGLAGGTQFF.

The rearrangement uses TRBV28 and TRBJ2-7; tentatively, D is TRBD2 (6 bases). V was clipped by 2 bases and J by 3 bases, with 11 bases between them. This CDR3 is built from 14 residues. Germline V CDR1 and CDR2: MDHEN, SYDVKM. The CDR3 region is CASSLAGPDYEQYF. The CDR3 DNA reads as TGTGCCAGCAGTTTAGCGGGGCCCGACTACGAGCAGTACTTC.

This clonotype appeared a few times. The chain joins TRBV3-1 to TRBJ2-7, with D maybe TRBD1 (6 bases). The germline CDR1 and CDR2 sequences are LGHDT and YNNKEL (reference sequence). The CDR3 sequence is 14 residues long. V lost 2 bases, J lost 5 bases, and 13 bases lay in between. The DNA of the CDR3 is TGTGCCAGCAGCCAATTATCACAGGGTAACGAGCAGTACTTC. This sequence encodes CASSQLSQGNEQYF.

The rearrangement links TRBV27 to TRBJ1-2; D unresolved. The CDR3 is 14 amino acids. CDR1 and CDR2 (germline): MNHEY, SMNVEV (reference sequence). Trimming took 3 bases from V and 4 from J, leaving 12 bases between them. CDR3 nucleotides: TGTGCCAGCAGTTTGTCTCACGGGAGCTATGGCTACACCTTC. It yields the protein CASSLSHGSYGYTF.

The chain joins TRBV6-1 to TRBJ1-2; tentatively, D is TRBD1 (5 bases). Germline lookup yields CDR1 MNHNS and CDR2 SASEGT. Trimming removed 6 bases from V and 5 bases from J, with 19 bases in between. This CDR3 contains 15 residues. The CDR3 protein is CASRAPSRGGYGYTF. The CDR3 DNA sequence: TGTGCCAGCAGGGCGCCGAGTCGGGGGGGATATGGCTACACCTTC.

Note on this clonotype: An end of the junction does not agree with germline; a read error may underlie this. The chain recombines TRBV7-2 with TRBJ1-2; D is perhaps TRBD1 (5 bases). The germline V gene encodes CDR1 SGHTA and CDR2 FQGNSA. The CDR3 length is 14 residues. The CDR3 spells CASSLWGENYGHTF. The CDR3 region has the DNA TGTGCCAGCAGCTTATGGGGGGAGAACTATGGCCACACCTTC.

On this clonotype itself: A much bigger clone sits one base away, suggesting this may be a read error. The chain is built from TRBV20-1 and TRBJ2-6; maybe TRBD2 (7 bases). Germline V gene data show CDR1 as DFQATT and CDR2 as SNEGSKA (reference sequence). The CDR3 covers 16 residues. The CDR3 protein is CSARPPGGSGTNVLTF. The CDR3 coding sequence is TGCAGTGCTAGACCCCCGGGGGGCTCTGGGACCAACGTCCTGACTTTC.

The table lists this clonotype with a few counts. This sequence joins TRBV3-1 and TRBJ2-5; maybe TRBD1 (6 bases). Germline loops: CDR1 LGHDT, CDR2 YNNKEL (reference sequence). The length of the CDR3 is 15 residues. V shed 4 bases and J shed 2 bases, with 14 bases lying between them. CDR3 region: CASSRSPGQQETQYF. The CDR3 nucleotides read TGTGCCAGCAGCCGTTCCCCGGGACAACAAGAGACCCAGTACTTC.

In its sample, this clonotype was seen many times. The chain joins TRBV12-3 or TRBV12-4 to TRBJ2-7; D uncertain. The CDR3 has 13 amino acids. V shed 3 bases and J shed 3 bases, with 9 bases lying between them. The CDR3 reads CASSFGPGYEQYF. The CDR3 DNA reads as TGTGCCAGCAGTTTTGGTCCAGGCTACGAGCAGTACTTC.

This chain connects TRBV4-1 to TRBJ2-3; D possibly corresponds to TRBD1 (6 bases). Trimming pared 0 bases from V and 3 bases from J, leaving 10 bases between. Germline lookup yields CDR1 MGHRA and CDR2 YSYEKL. CDR3 length: 15 amino acids. In DNA form, the CDR3 reads TGCGCCAGCAGCCAAGACCCGACAGGAACAGATACGCAGTATTTT. It encodes CASSQDPTGTDTQYF.

The chain combines TRBV20-1 with TRBJ2-5; D might be TRBD2 (7 bases). Germline V CDR1 and CDR2: DFQATT, SNEGSKA (reference sequence). With 6 bases removed from V and 5 bases from J, the gap between germline ends came to 19 bases. This CDR3 comprises 14 residues. The CDR3 sequence: CSAKNWGGLETQYF. CDR3 DNA sequence: TGCAGTGCCAAAAATTGGGGGGGGCTGGAGACCCAGTACTTC.

The chain is built from TRBV5-1 and TRBJ2-5, with 9 bases fitting TRBD1. Matching the DNA end better, TRBJ2-7 makes the J call doubtful. The germline V gene encodes CDR1 SGHRS and CDR2 YFSETQ. The CDR3 is made up of 14 amino acids. The CDR3 sequence is CASSWAGQGDEQYF. As DNA, the CDR3 is TGCGCCAGCAGCTGGGCGGGACAGGGTGACGAGCAGTACTTC.

Ten or more counts support this clonotype. J is TRBJ2-1 and V is TRBV7-7; D is possibly TRBD1 (6 bases). CDR1 SSHAT and CDR2 FNYEAQ come from the germline V gene (reference sequence). CDR3 length equals 13 residues. Trimming took off 4 bases at V and 3 bases at J, with 7 bases between the two ends. CDR3 sequence (DNA): TGTGCCAGCAGCTCGGACAGCTACAATGAGCAGTTCTTC. Translation gives CASSSDSYNEQFF.

The J gene is TRBJ2-1, the V gene TRBV12-3 or TRBV12-4; 9 positions match TRBD2. With 1 base clipped from V and 2 bases from J, the junction kept 9 bases outside the gene matches. The CDR3 is 18 residues long. The CDR3 protein is CASSLGEGLAIPYNEQFF. The CDR3 DNA reads as TGTGCCAGCAGTTTAGGGGAGGGACTAGCAATCCCCTACAATGAGCAGTTCTTC.

This clonotype was recorded a few times. V and J are TRBV6-6 and TRBJ2-3; no reliable D call. The CDR3 covers 15 residues. Germline V gene sequence: CDR1 MNHNY, CDR2 SVGAGI (reference sequence). V was trimmed by 10 bases and J by 1 base, leaving 18 bases between them. CDR3 DNA: TGTGCCACCATCGAAACGTTAGACCGCACAGATACGCAGTATTTT. Its translation: CATIETLDRTDTQYF.

This clonotype turned up a few times. This chain joins TRBV28 and TRBJ1-2; TRBD1 is a possible D gene (5 bases). Germline V lookup: CDR1 MDHEN, CDR2 SYDVKM. The V end lost 3 bases, the J end lost 8 bases, and 13 bases lay between the germline ends. The CDR3 has 13 residues. The CDR3, as DNA: TGTGCCAGCAGTTTTGGGGGAGCCTACGGCTACACCTTC. It encodes CASSFGGAYGYTF.

This sequence joins TRBV29-1 and TRBJ1-1, with 8 positions matching TRBD1. V trimming: 7 bases; J trimming: 1 base; junction bases outside the gene matches: 8. Per germline, CDR1 SQVTM and CDR2 ANQGSEA. The CDR3 is 14 residues long. The CDR3 loop is CSARTGFGNTEAFF. CDR3 nucleotide sequence: TGCAGCGCTCGGACAGGGTTTGGGAACACTGAAGCTTTCTTT.

This chain joins TRBV6-6 and TRBJ2-6; a weak D match, TRBD1 (5 bases). Per germline, CDR1 MNHNY and CDR2 SVGAGI (reference sequence). The CDR3 runs to 16 residues. Trimming shortened V by 3 bases and J by 0 bases, and 9 bases separated the two germline ends. CDR3 in DNA: TGTGCCAGCAGTTATAGGGGTGACTCTGGGGCCAACGTCCTGACTTTC. This translates into CASSYRGDSGANVLTF.

This sequence joins TRBV29-1 and TRBJ1-1; weak D call: TRBD1 (5 bases). Germline V CDR1 and CDR2: SQVTM, ANQGSEA. Trimming shortened V by 3 bases and J by 3 bases, and 8 bases separated the two germline ends. The CDR3 spans 12 residues. The CDR3 DNA is TGCAGCGTTGAGGGGCAGTACACTGAAGCTTTCTTT. Protein sequence: CSVEGQYTEAFF.

This clonotype came up a few times. The rearrangement links TRBV6-5 to TRBJ1-1; a possible D gene is TRBD1 (5 bases). Trimming pared 0 bases from V and 5 bases from J, leaving 10 bases between. Per germline, CDR1 MNHEY and CDR2 SVGAGI. The CDR3 is made up of 14 amino acids. CDR3 in DNA: TGTGCCAGCAGTTACTCCCCGACAGATACTGAAGCTTTCTTT. Amino acids: CASSYSPTDTEAFF.

As DNA, the CDR3 is TGTGCCATCAGTAGTGGCCTAAGTAGCACAGATACGCAGTATTTT. Encoded protein: CAISSGLSSTDTQYF. The chain combines TRBV10-3 with TRBJ2-3; unclear D gene. Germline values: CDR1 ENHRY, CDR2 SYGVKD. The CDR3 contains 15 residues. V lost 5 bases and J 0 bases, leaving 12 bases between the germline ends.